Listed here are 15 T cell receptor beta chains from one sample, sequenced in a study of PD-1 blockade in classical Hodgkin lymphoma. As to time point: cycle 4 day 1 (C4D1), after less than 7 weeks of nivolumab. Every patient was affected by relapse after autologous stem cell transplantation, while exposure to brentuximab vedotin was not uniform. Some clones are missing from TCRdb's copy, which holds only in-frame ones; the method was immunoSEQ multiplex PCR. The top ten hold roughly 1.9% of the sample, which has about 96,000 clones, about 92% seen once. The sample in question was peripheral blood mononuclear cells (PBMCs), obtained before the fourth cycle of nivolumab. The source of these receptors is a human donor with classical Hodgkin lymphoma.

This chain joins TRBV27 and TRBJ2-3; D possibly corresponds to TRBD2 (6 bases). The length of the CDR3 is 19 residues. The germline gives CDR1 MNHEY, CDR2 SMNVEV (reference sequence). Between the trimmed V and J ends, which lost 4 bases and 2 bases, there was a span of 25 bases. The CDR3 sequence is CASSSKLGTGSTPTDTQYF. CDR3 DNA: TGTGCCAGCAGTTCTAAACTAGGCACCGGGAGCACCCCCACAGATACGCAGTATTTT.

This chain connects TRBV5-5 to TRBJ2-1; D may correspond to TRBD1 or TRBD2 (5 bases each). CDR3 length equals 13 residues. From germline, CDR1 is SGHKS and CDR2 YYEKEE (reference sequence). Trimming took off 6 bases at V and 6 bases at J, with 13 bases between the two ends. The CDR3 protein is CASTPRDGNEQFF. As DNA, the CDR3 is TGTGCCAGCACCCCACGGGACGGCAATGAGCAGTTCTTC.

The CDR3, as DNA: TGTGCCAGCAGCCCTCGCTCCGGGACAACCTATGGCTACACCTTC. It codes for CASSPRSGTTYGYTF. The chain couples TRBV5-4 to TRBJ1-2, with D perhaps matching TRBD1 (6 bases). Trimming took off 4 bases at V and 4 bases at J, with 17 bases between the two ends. This CDR3 is built from 15 residues. From germline, CDR1 is SGHNT and CDR2 YYREEE (reference sequence).

This clone showed up just once. The chain is built from TRBV5-1 and TRBJ1-2; possibly TRBD1 for D (6 bases). Germline assignment: CDR1 SGHRS and CDR2 YFSETQ. The CDR3 sequence is 14 residues long. This chain's CDR3 is CPRRWGRINYGYTF. The CDR3 coding sequence is TGCCCCCGTAGGTGGGGGCGAATTAACTATGGCTACACCTTC.

The V call is TRBV30, the J call TRBJ1-5; D is perhaps TRBD1 (6 bases). From germline, CDR1 is GTSNPN and CDR2 SVGIG (reference sequence). Trimming pared 1 base from V and 0 bases from J, leaving 10 bases between. This CDR3 has 15 residues. The CDR3 DNA is TGTGCCTGGAGTGGGGACACCGCTAGCAATCAGCCCCAGCATTTT. Translating it yields CAWSGDTASNQPQHF.

For this clone: The same CDR3 also results from other DNA sequences found in this sample. The CDR3 sequence: CAWRKQGAQAQHF. The CDR3 DNA reads TGTGCCTGGAGGAAACAGGGAGCCCAGGCCCAGCATTTT. J is TRBJ1-5 and V is TRBV30, with D tentatively TRBD1 (6 bases). Trimming stripped 3 bases from V and 11 bases from J, with 17 bases between. Per germline, CDR1 GTSNPN and CDR2 SVGIG (reference sequence). The CDR3 has 13 amino acids.

This clone occurred once. The chain joins TRBV11-2 to TRBJ2-7, with TRBD1 matching 10 bases. This CDR3 has 16 residues. Germline V CDR1 and CDR2: SGHAT, FQNNGV. V lost 0 bases to trimming and J lost 2 bases; unmatched junction nucleotides: 4. The CDR3 bases are TGTGCCAGCAGCTTAGAGGTGGGGACAGGGGCCTACGAGCAGTACTTC. It encodes CASSLEVGTGAYEQYF.

This clone was picked up one time. V gene TRBV5-1 combines with J gene TRBJ2-1, with D tentatively TRBD1 (6 bases). The CDR3 extends over 14 amino acids. V dropped 3 bases and J dropped 3 bases, with 10 bases sitting between them. Germline CDR1 and CDR2: SGHRS and YFSETQ. The CDR3 DNA sequence: TGCGCCAGCAGCTCCCCGGACAGCTACAATGAGCAGTTCTTC. Its protein is CASSSPDSYNEQFF. The whole variable domain, filled in from reference TRBV5-1 and TRBJ2-1, reads KAGVTQTPRYLIKTRGQQVTLSCSPISGHRSVSWYQQTPGQGLQFLFEYFSETQRNKGNFPGRFSGRQFSNSRSEMNVSTLELGDSALYLCASSSPDSYNEQFFGPGTRLTVL.

V gene TRBV29-1 combines with J gene TRBJ2-5; 8 bases are shared with TRBD1. The V segment lost 3 bases and the J segment 2 bases; nucleotides outside the gene matches: 5. Looked up from germline, CDR1 is SQVTM and CDR2 is ANQGSEA. The length of the CDR3 is 14 residues. The CDR3 bases are TGCAGCGTTGATCAGGGGGCAAGGCAAGAGACCCAGTACTTC. It is translated as CSVDQGARQETQYF.

The rearrangement joins TRBV7-9 to TRBJ2-7, with D perhaps TRBD2 (7 bases). The CDR3 runs to 17 residues. Trimming cost V 2 bases and J 4 bases, with 21 bases left between them. Looked up from germline, CDR1 is SEHNR and CDR2 is FQNEAQ (reference sequence). As DNA, the CDR3 is TGTGCCAGCAGCTTATCGGGCGGGGGCACCTTCAATTACGAGCAGTACTTC. It is translated as CASSLSGGGTFNYEQYF. Full variable domain (remainder filled in from reference TRBV7-9 and TRBJ2-7): DTGVSQNPRHKITKRGQNVTFRCDPISEHNRLYWYRQTLGQGPEFLTYFQNEAQLEKSRLLSDRFSAERPKGSFSTLEIQRTEQGDSAMYLCASSLSGGGTFNYEQYFGPGTRLTVT.

This rearrangement joins TRBV7-6 to TRBJ2-2; TRBD1 aligns across 10 bases. This CDR3 region has 17 residues. With 5 bases clipped from V and 4 bases from J, the junction kept 10 bases outside the gene matches. Germline CDR1 reads SGHVS; CDR2 reads FNYEAQ. The CDR3: CASSHRDRGRVTGELFF. For the CDR3, the DNA is TGTGCCAGCAGCCATAGAGACAGGGGGCGGGTCACCGGGGAGCTGTTTTTT.

This chain connects TRBV11-3 to TRBJ2-5; 8 nucleotides agree with TRBD2. With 3 bases clipped from V and 1 base from J, the junction kept 4 bases outside the gene matches. Germline CDR1 reads SGHNT; CDR2 reads YENEEA. The CDR3 totals 15 residues. CDR3: CASSFLSGSQETQYF. As DNA, the CDR3 is TGTGCCAGCAGCTTTCTAAGCGGGAGCCAAGAGACCCAGTACTTC.

The CDR3 nucleotides read TGTGCCAGCAGCGGGACACCTAATCAGCCCCAGCATTTT. Translated: CASSGTPNQPQHF. The chain employs TRBV5-4 and TRBJ1-5, with D tentatively TRBD1 (6 bases). Germline CDR1 is SGHNT and CDR2 is YYREEE (reference sequence). Trimming removed 4 bases at V and 4 bases at J, with 9 bases between. The CDR3 loop spans 13 amino acids. The complete variable domain, with remaining parts taken from reference TRBV5-4 and TRBJ1-5, reads ETGVTQSPTHLIKTRGQQVTLRCSSQSGHNTVSWYQQALGQGPQFIFQYYREEENGRGNFPPRFSGLQFPNYSSELNVNALELDDSALYLCASSGTPNQPQHFGDGTRLSIL.

This chain's CDR3 is CASSLGLASTGELFF. CDR3 in DNA: TGTGCCAGCAGCTTGGGACTAGCGAGTACCGGGGAGCTGTTTTTT. The rearrangement links TRBV7-7 to TRBJ2-2, with 10 bases matching TRBD2. The CDR3 contains 15 residues. Germline CDR1 reads SSHAT; CDR2 reads FNYEAQ (reference sequence). V dropped 3 bases and J dropped 5; count of bases not matched to a gene: 3.

The J gene is TRBJ2-4, the V gene TRBV30; D unclear. Germline V lookup: CDR1 GTSNPN, CDR2 SVGIG (reference sequence). The V end was cut by 0 bases, the J end by 0 bases, with 21 bases between. The length of the CDR3 is 19 residues. The CDR3 bases are TGTGCCTGGAGTGTACGAGGAGCAATTGGATTTCGAGCCAAAAACATTCAGTACTTC. Residues: CAWSVRGAIGFRAKNIQYF.